These 7 T cell receptor beta chains came from one sample sequenced in a study of CD8+CD57+ T cells in acquired aplastic anemia (dated by TCRdb to 2017 to 2018). Patients chosen for sequencing had shown expansion of CD8+CD57+ cells by flow cytometry. The instrument was an Illumina HiSeq 2000. Genomic DNA was used as template for profiling of TCR beta VDJ combinations and CDR3 sequences. Through fastp at Q25 and MiXCR, TCRdb rebuilt clones from the public reads, retaining in-frame beta chains. Identical CDR3 protein sequences are pooled into one entry, listed with their most common genes and DNA. Here the sample has around 500,000 distinct CDR3 sequences; over 25% occur a single time. The ten top clones hold less than 1% of the sample. Sequencing input: sorted CD4+, CD8+, or CD8+CD57+ T cells (not recorded which) from PBMCs. Source of these receptors: a human donor with aplastic anemia.

This rearrangement joins TRBV19 to TRBJ2-1; the D call may be TRBD1 or TRBD2 (5 bases each). CDR3 length equals 13 residues. Per germline, CDR1 LNHDA and CDR2 SQIVND (reference sequence). Trimming removed 5 bases from V and 8 bases from J, with 13 bases in between. This chain's CDR3 is CASSRQGVDEQFF. The CDR3 region has the DNA TGTGCCAGTAGTCGTCAGGGAGTGGATGAGCAGTTCTTC. Using reference TRBV19 and TRBJ2-1 for the parts outside the CDR3, the full variable domain is DGGITQSPKYLFRKEGQNVTLSCEQNLNHDAMYWYRQDPGQGLRLIYYSQIVNDFQKGDIAEGYSVSREKKESFPLTVTSAQKNPTAFYLCASSRQGVDEQFFGPGTRLTVL.

This clonotype came up many times. The rearrangement joins TRBV19 to TRBJ1-2, with D possibly being TRBD1 (5 bases). CDR3 length: 15 residues. The germline V gene encodes CDR1 LNHDA and CDR2 SQIVND (reference sequence). V lost 9 bases and J 1 base, leaving 18 bases between the germline ends. The DNA of the CDR3 is TGTGCCAGCCCTCCGGGGCTCCACCTTAACTATGGCTACACCTTC. Its translation: CASPPGLHLNYGYTF.

CDR3 in amino acids: CASSQASFSAFF. CDR3 sequence (DNA): TGTGCCAGCAGCCAAGCGTCGTTTTCGGCTTTCTTT. The chain couples TRBV3-1 to TRBJ1-1; no reliable D call. The germline CDR1 and CDR2 sequences are LGHDT and YNNKEL (reference sequence). This CDR3 spans 12 amino acids. V lost 1 base, J lost 11 bases, and 11 bases lay in between.

This clonotype was recorded at least ten times. The CDR3 protein is CASSRDRAQYEQYF. The CDR3 DNA is TGTGCCAGCAGCAGGGACAGGGCGCAGTACGAGCAGTACTTC. The gene calls are TRBV7-6 and TRBJ2-7; 9 bases are shared with TRBD1. In germline, CDR1 is SGHVS, CDR2 FNYEAQ. J lost 4 bases, V lost 5 bases, and 6 bases had no gene match. The CDR3 sequence is 14 residues long.

This clonotype was seen a handful of times. The chain joins TRBV13 to TRBJ2-5, with 10 bases aligning to TRBD1. The J segment lost 2 bases and the V segment lost 6 bases, leaving 6 bases of the junction unmatched. CDR1 and CDR2 from the germline V gene are PRHDT and FYEKMQ (reference sequence). There are 15 residues in the CDR3. The CDR3 DNA sequence: TGTGCCAGCAGTCTGGGACAGGGGTATCAAGAGACCCAGTACTTC. Translation: CASSLGQGYQETQYF.

This rearrangement joins TRBV10-2 to TRBJ1-6; 7 nucleotides align to TRBD1. V shed 10 bases, J shed 9 bases, and the junction held 12 bases outside the gene matches. The CDR3 runs 14 residues. Per germline, CDR1 WSHSY and CDR2 SAAADI. CDR3 loop: CATTGVGGGSPLHF. CDR3 nucleotide sequence: TGCGCCACCACAGGGGTCGGGGGCGGTTCACCCCTCCACTTT.

V usage is TRBV25-1 and J usage is TRBJ2-7; 9 bases line up with TRBD1. The trim removed 3 bases at V and 4 bases at J, leaving 7 bases unmatched. From germline, CDR1 is MGHDK and CDR2 SYGVNS. The CDR3 has 15 residues. The CDR3 DNA sequence: TGTGCCAGCAGTGATTCCGGGACAGGGATTTACGAGCAGTACTTC. This translates into CASSDSGTGIYEQYF.